The entry below gives a single T cell receptor (beta chain) sequence along with its context. The data stem from a study of blood T cell repertoires in COVID-19. Study as a whole: The samples span acute and convalescent COVID-19 from the United States, Italy and Spain. Nucleic acid was either cDNA or gDNA, and it came from T cells, B-cell-depleted T cells, or PBMCs.

In the original processing: Scientists estimated how many nucleated cells there were by amplifying reference gene primers. TCRdb's copy holds only in-frame clones and misses some; the assay was immunoSEQ multiplex PCR. Clone size and V and J calls were adopted from that table, with D and trimming inferred from the DNA. The sample has about 410,000 clones, about nine tenths seen once. The CDR3 runs 15 residues. The source material was peripheral blood. The clonotype originates from a woman in her twenties or thirties with active or convalescent COVID-19. The chain couples TRBV21-1 to TRBJ2-7; the table names TRBD2, a call not compared with the DNA. TRBV21-1 is a documented pseudogene. The CDR3 DNA follows: TGTGCCAGCAGCAAGAGACTAGCGGGAGCCCACGAGCAGTACTTC. Translating it yields CASSKRLAGAHEQYF.